A single sample gave rise to the 10 T cell receptor beta chains below, sequenced in a study of blood T cell repertoires in COVID-19. Assay used: immunoSEQ multiplex PCR; TCRdb lists only in-frame clones, some missing. Of approximately 400,000 clones listed, around 90% are singletons. The source material was PBMCs or T cells enriched from blood (not recorded which). These receptors came from a woman aged 18-35 years who had recovered from COVID-19.

This clone was observed a single time. The V call is TRBV11-2, the J call TRBJ1-6; perhaps TRBD1 as D (5 bases). This CDR3 is 14 amino acids long. Trimming cost V 1 base and J 10 bases, with 11 bases left between them. From germline, CDR1 is SGHAT and CDR2 FQNNGV. CDR3: CASSLGGVRSPLHF. The CDR3 coding sequence is TGTGCCAGCAGCTTAGGGGGGGTTCGGTCACCCCTCCACTTT.

The chain recombines TRBV20-1 with TRBJ1-3; D ambiguous. This CDR3 is built from 11 residues. With 4 bases removed from V and 4 bases from J, the gap between germline ends came to 5 bases. Germline V gene sequence: CDR1 DFQATT, CDR2 SNEGSKA (reference sequence). CDR3 sequence reads: CSATIGNTIYF. The DNA for the CDR3 is TGCAGTGCTACCATCGGAAACACCATATATTTT.

The chain recombines TRBV6-5 with TRBJ1-1, with 7 nucleotides matching TRBD1. In germline, CDR1 is MNHEY, CDR2 SVGAGI. Losses at the gene ends were 0 bases for V and 5 bases for J; bases not matched to a gene: 6. There are 15 residues in the CDR3. The CDR3 DNA reads as TGTGCCAGCAGTTACTCAGAGAGGGGGCATACTGAAGCTTTCTTT. Its translation is CASSYSERGHTEAFF.

This clone has only one observation. V usage is TRBV20-1 and J usage is TRBJ2-7; 12 nucleotides align to TRBD1. This CDR3 is built from 15 residues. V lost 3 bases and J lost 4; bases outside the gene matches: 7. Germline CDR1 DFQATT, CDR2 SNEGSKA (reference sequence). The CDR3 reads CSASHPGQGAYEQYF. CDR3 bases: TGCAGTGCTAGTCATCCGGGACAGGGGGCATACGAGCAGTACTTC.

The chain links TRBV6-5 to TRBJ1-3; 10 nucleotides agree with TRBD1. CDR1 and CDR2 (germline): MNHEY, SVGAGI. The J segment lost 6 bases and the V segment lost 6 bases, leaving 5 bases of the junction unmatched. This CDR3 comprises 14 residues. The CDR3 spells CASRKGQGTNTIYF. The CDR3 DNA follows: TGTGCCAGCAGAAAGGGACAGGGGACAAACACCATATATTTT.

The chain carries TRBV6-2 or TRBV6-3 and TRBJ2-7; D may be TRBD2 (6 bases). This CDR3 region has 14 residues. V was trimmed by 4 bases and J by 2 bases, leaving 12 bases between them. CDR1 MNHEY and CDR2 SVGEGT come from the germline V gene. The CDR3 DNA reads TGTGCCAGCAGTTCGCGGGACCCACCCTACGAGCAGTACTTC. It specifies CASSSRDPPYEQYF.

The chain recombines TRBV4-2 with TRBJ1-1; no clear D. The CDR3 extends over 13 amino acids. CDR1 and CDR2 (germline): LGHNA, YNFKEQ. Trimming took off 3 bases at V and 3 bases at J, with 8 bases between the two ends. CDR3 DNA: TGTGCCAGCAGCCACAGCGACTACACTGAAGCTTTCTTT. This gives the protein CASSHSDYTEAFF.

The chain links TRBV9 to TRBJ1-5; no clear D. CDR3 size: 14 residues. Per germline, CDR1 SGDLS and CDR2 YYNGEE. V lost 0 bases and J lost 7, with 11 bases in between. DNA of the CDR3: TGTGCCAGCAGCGTAGATGAGGGAAGCCAGCCCCAGCATTTT. Encoded protein: CASSVDEGSQPQHF. The full variable domain, rest sourced from reference TRBV9 and TRBJ1-5, is DSGVTQTPKHLITATGQRVTLRCSPRSGDLSVYWYQQSLDQGLQFLIQYYNGEERAKGNILERFSAQQFPDLHSELNLSSLELGDSALYFCASSVDEGSQPQHFGDGTRLSIL.

The chain is built from TRBV6-4 and TRBJ1-1; 9 bases match TRBD1. Germline V gives CDR1 MRHNA, CDR2 SNTAGT. V shed 4 bases and J 5 bases; nucleotides not matched to a gene: 8. This CDR3 region has 15 residues. The DNA of the CDR3 is TGTGCCAGCAGTGTCGTACAGGGGGCAGGAACTGAAGCTTTCTTT. It is translated as CASSVVQGAGTEAFF.

The rearrangement uses TRBV19 and TRBJ2-3, with 9 bases identical to TRBD2. This CDR3 has 15 residues. Germline V lookup: CDR1 LNHDA, CDR2 SQIVND (reference sequence). Trimming at V came to 3 bases and at J to 6 bases, leaving 7 bases not matched to a gene. CDR3 DNA: TGTGCCAGTAGTATGATCGCGGGGGGGGAGGATACGCAGTATTTT. It yields the protein CASSMIAGGEDTQYF.